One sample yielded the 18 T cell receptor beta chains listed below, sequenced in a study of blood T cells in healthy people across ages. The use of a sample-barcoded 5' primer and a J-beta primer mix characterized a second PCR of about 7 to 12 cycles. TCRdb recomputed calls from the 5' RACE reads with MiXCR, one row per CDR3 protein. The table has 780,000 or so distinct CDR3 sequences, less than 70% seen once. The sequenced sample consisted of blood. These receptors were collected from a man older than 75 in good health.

The CDR3 DNA reads as TGTGCCTGGAGTGGGATCTATGGCTACACCTTC. This codes for CAWSGIYGYTF. The chain employs TRBV30 and TRBJ1-2; D remains unclear. The CDR3 has 11 amino acids. Between the trimmed V and J ends, which lost 1 base and 4 bases, there was a span of 4 bases. CDR1 GTSNPN and CDR2 SVGIG come from the germline V gene (reference sequence). The full variable domain, completed using reference TRBV30 and TRBJ1-2, is SQTIHQWPATLVQPVGSPLSLECTVEGTSNPNLYWYRQAAGRGLQLLFYSVGIGQISSEVPQNLSASRPQDRQFILSSKKLLLSDSGFYLCAWSGIYGYTFGSGTRLTVV.

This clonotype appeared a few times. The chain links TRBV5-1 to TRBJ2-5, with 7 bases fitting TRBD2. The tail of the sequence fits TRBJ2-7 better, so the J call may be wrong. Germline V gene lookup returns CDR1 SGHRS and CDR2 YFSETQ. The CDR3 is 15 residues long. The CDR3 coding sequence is TGCGCCAGCAGCTTGGGACTAGCCTCCCCCTACGAGCAGTACTTC. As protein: CASSLGLASPYEQYF.

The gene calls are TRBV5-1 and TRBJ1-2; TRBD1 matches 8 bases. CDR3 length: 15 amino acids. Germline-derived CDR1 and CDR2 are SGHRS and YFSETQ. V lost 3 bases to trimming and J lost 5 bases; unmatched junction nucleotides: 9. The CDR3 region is CASSSSTGAGYGYTF. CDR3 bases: TGCGCCAGCAGCTCTTCGACAGGGGCAGGGTATGGCTACACCTTC.

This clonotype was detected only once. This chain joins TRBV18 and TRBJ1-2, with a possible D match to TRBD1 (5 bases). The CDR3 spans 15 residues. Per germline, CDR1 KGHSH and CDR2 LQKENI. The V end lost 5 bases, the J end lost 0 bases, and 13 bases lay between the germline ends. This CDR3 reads CASSSLTATNYGYTF. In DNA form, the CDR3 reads TGTGCCAGCTCATCTTTGACAGCGACTAACTATGGCTACACCTTC.

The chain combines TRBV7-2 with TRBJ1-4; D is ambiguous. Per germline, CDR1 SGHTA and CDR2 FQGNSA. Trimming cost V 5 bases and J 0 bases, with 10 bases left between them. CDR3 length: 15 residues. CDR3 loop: CASSPRHATNEKLFF. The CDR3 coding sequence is TGTGCCAGCAGCCCCAGACATGCAACTAATGAAAAACTGTTTTTT. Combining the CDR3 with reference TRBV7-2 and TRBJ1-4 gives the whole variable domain GAGVSQSPSNKVTEKGKDVELRCDPISGHTALYWYRQSLGQGLEFLIYFQGNSAPDKSGLPSDRFSAERTGGSVSTLTIQRTQQEDSAVYLCASSPRHATNEKLFFGSGTQLSVL.

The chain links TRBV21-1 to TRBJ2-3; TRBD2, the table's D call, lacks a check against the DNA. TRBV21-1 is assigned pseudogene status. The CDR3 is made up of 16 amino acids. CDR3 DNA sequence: TGTGCCAGCAGCGAAGGAGCTAGCGGAGACACAGATACGCAGTATTTT. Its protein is CASSEGASGDTDTQYF.

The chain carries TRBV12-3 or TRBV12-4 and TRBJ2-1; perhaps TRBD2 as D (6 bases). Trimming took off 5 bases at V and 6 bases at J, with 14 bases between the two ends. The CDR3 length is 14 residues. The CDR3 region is CASSPAGSVNEQFF. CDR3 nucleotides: TGTGCCAGCAGTCCAGCCGGGAGTGTCAATGAGCAGTTCTTC.

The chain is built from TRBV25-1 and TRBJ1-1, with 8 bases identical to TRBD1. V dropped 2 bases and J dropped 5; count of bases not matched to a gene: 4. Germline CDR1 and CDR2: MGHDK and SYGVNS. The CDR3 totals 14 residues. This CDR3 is CASSEQGARTEAFF. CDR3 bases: TGTGCCAGCAGTGAACAGGGGGCGAGGACTGAAGCTTTCTTT.

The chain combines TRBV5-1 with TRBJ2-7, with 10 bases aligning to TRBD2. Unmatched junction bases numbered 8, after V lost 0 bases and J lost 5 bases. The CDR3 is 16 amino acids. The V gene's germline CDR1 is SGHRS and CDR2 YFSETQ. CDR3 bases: TGCGCCAGCAGCTTGGAAAGCGGGAGGGCCGGAAACGAGCAGTACTTC. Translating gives CASSLESGRAGNEQYF.

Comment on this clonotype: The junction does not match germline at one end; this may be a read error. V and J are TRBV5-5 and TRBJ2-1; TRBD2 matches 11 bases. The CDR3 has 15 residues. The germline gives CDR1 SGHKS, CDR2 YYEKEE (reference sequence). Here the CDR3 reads CGSSLGTSGYNEQFF. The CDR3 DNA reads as TGTGGCAGCAGCTTGGGGACTAGCGGCTACAATGAGCAGTTCTTC.

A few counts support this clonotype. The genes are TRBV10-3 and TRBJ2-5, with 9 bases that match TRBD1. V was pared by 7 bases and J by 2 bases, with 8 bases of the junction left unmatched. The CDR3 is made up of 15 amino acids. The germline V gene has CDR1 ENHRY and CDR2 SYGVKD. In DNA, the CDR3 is TGTGCCATCAACCAATTGGGACAGGGACAAGAGACCCAGTACTTC. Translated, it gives CAINQLGQGQETQYF.

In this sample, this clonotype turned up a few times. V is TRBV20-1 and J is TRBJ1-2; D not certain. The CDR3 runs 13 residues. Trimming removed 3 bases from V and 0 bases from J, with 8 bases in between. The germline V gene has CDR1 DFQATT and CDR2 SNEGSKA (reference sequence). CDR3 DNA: TGCAGTGCTAGCCCCGTAGCTAACTATGGCTACACCTTC. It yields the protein CSASPVANYGYTF.

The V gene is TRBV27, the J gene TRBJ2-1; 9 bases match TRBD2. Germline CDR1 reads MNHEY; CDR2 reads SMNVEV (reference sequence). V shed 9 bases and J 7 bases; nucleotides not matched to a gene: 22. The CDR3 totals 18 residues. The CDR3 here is CASPHQGLALVTGNEQFF. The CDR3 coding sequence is TGTGCCAGTCCACACCAAGGACTAGCGTTAGTTACGGGGAATGAGCAGTTCTTC.

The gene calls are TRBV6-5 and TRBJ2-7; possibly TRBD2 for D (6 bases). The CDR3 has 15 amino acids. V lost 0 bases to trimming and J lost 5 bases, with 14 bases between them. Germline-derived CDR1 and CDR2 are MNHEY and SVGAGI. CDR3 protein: CASSYSMAGIDEQYF. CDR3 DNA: TGTGCCAGCAGTTACTCGATGGCGGGGATCGACGAGCAGTACTTC.

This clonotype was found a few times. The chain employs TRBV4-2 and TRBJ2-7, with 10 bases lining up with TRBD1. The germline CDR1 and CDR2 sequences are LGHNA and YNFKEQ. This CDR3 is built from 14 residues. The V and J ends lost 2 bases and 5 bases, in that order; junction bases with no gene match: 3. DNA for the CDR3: TGTGCCAGCAGCCAATGGGACAGGGGAAACGAGCAGTACTTC. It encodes CASSQWDRGNEQYF.

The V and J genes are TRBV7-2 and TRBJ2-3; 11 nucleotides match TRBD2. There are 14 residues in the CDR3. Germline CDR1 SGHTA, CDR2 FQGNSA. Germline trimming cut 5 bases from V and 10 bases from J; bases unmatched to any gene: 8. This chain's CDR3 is CASSLPLAGGPQYF. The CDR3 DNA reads TGTGCCAGCAGCCTGCCTCTAGCGGGAGGCCCGCAGTATTTT.

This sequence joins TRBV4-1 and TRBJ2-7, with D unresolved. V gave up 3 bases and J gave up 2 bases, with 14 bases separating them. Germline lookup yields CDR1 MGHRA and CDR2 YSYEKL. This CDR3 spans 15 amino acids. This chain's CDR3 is CASSQRTASTYEQYF. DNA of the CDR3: TGCGCCAGCAGCCAGCGGACGGCAAGCACCTACGAGCAGTACTTC.

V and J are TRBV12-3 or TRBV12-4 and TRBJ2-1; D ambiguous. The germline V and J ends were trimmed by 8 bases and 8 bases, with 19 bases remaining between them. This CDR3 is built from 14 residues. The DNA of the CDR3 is TGTGCCAGCGGTTCCGGAAGAGTAGATGATGAGCAGTTCTTC. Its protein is CASGSGRVDDEQFF.